These 21 T cell receptor beta chains came from one sample sequenced in a study of identical twins. TCRdb re-derived calls from the 5' RACE reads in MiXCR, one entry per CDR3 protein. Among 600,000 to 800,000 distinct CDR3 sequences listed, 20% to 25% were seen once. This sample was shared with a second study, whose subject was T cells expressing NK-cell markers.

Material for sequencing was PBMCs. The receptors derive from a woman younger than 30 in good health.

The genes are TRBV20-1 and TRBJ2-7; 13 bases are shared with TRBD2. CDR1 and CDR2 from the germline V gene are DFQATT and SNEGSKA (reference sequence). There are 18 residues in the CDR3. V was pared by 2 bases and J by 0 bases, with 10 bases of the junction left unmatched. The CDR3 protein is CSARRPGLAGRLSYEQYF. The CDR3 DNA sequence: TGCAGTGCTAGACGGCCGGGACTAGCGGGGAGACTCTCCTACGAGCAGTACTTC.

This chain connects TRBV12-3 or TRBV12-4 to TRBJ2-1; 7 nucleotides agree with TRBD1. The CDR3 covers 16 residues. The J segment lost 3 bases and the V segment lost 6 bases, leaving 11 bases of the junction unmatched. The CDR3 region is CASRRTGDGVYNEQFF. CDR3 DNA: TGTGCCAGCAGGCGAACAGGGGATGGGGTCTACAATGAGCAGTTCTTC.

This clonotype has a count of ten or more. This chain's CDR3 is CASSQGLYSSYNEQFF. DNA of the CDR3: TGTGCCAGCAGCCAAGGACTCTACTCCTCCTACAATGAGCAGTTCTTC. The V call is TRBV7-9, the J call TRBJ2-1; TRBD2 is a possible D gene (5 bases). Trimming removed 5 bases at V and 0 bases at J, with 14 bases between. The CDR3 is 16 residues long. From germline, CDR1 is SEHNR and CDR2 FQNEAQ (reference sequence).

This chain joins TRBV6-1 and TRBJ1-4, with D maybe TRBD1 (5 bases). Germline-derived CDR1 and CDR2 are MNHNS and SASEGT. There are 13 residues in the CDR3. The V end was cut by 6 bases, the J end by 8 bases, with 13 bases between. The CDR3 is CASRGQVGEKLFF. The CDR3 nucleotides read TGTGCCAGCAGGGGGCAGGTGGGGGAAAAACTGTTTTTT.

This clonotype was observed a few times. The chain recombines TRBV5-6 with TRBJ2-3, with D possibly matching TRBD1 (6 bases). Trimming pared 5 bases from V and 4 bases from J, leaving 11 bases between. The germline gives CDR1 SGHDT, CDR2 YYEEEE. The CDR3 is made up of 13 amino acids. The CDR3, as DNA: TGTGCCAGCAGGAGACAGGCTCCAGATACGCAGTATTTT. Translating it yields CASRRQAPDTQYF.

Ten or more counts support this clonotype. This chain links TRBV12-3 or TRBV12-4 with TRBJ2-7; a possible D gene is TRBD2 (7 bases). Trimming shortened V by 6 bases and J by 2 bases, and 17 bases separated the two germline ends. The CDR3 covers 15 residues. The CDR3 is CASSRFGEGAYEQYF. The CDR3 nucleotides are TGTGCCAGCAGCCGATTTGGGGAGGGGGCCTACGAGCAGTACTTC.

The chain links TRBV14 to TRBJ2-6, with D perhaps matching TRBD1 or TRBD2 (5 bases each). CDR1 and CDR2 (germline): SGHDN, FVKESK. The CDR3 sequence is 18 residues long. V was shortened by 0 bases and J by 0 bases, with 12 bases between the two germline ends. The CDR3 DNA reads as TGTGCCAGCAGCCAAGATTTGGGACGTACCTCTGGGGCCAACGTCCTGACTTTC. Its protein product is CASSQDLGRTSGANVLTF.

The chain uses TRBV4-2 and TRBJ2-7, with 8 positions matching TRBD2. Per the germline V gene, CDR1 is LGHNA and CDR2 is YNFKEQ. The CDR3 is made up of 14 amino acids. Trimming removed 1 base from V and 5 bases from J; junction bases left unmatched: 4. The CDR3 here is CASSQGRGGHEQYF. CDR3 sequence (DNA): TGTGCCAGCAGCCAAGGACGGGGGGGCCACGAGCAGTACTTC.

The J gene is TRBJ2-2, the V gene TRBV11-2, with 7 nucleotides matching TRBD2. CDR1 and CDR2 (germline): SGHAT, FQNNGV. J was trimmed by 2 bases and V by 4 bases; bases with no gene match: 10. This CDR3 region has 17 residues. The CDR3 DNA is TGTGCCAGCAGCTCCCCTCTGGCGGGGGTAAACACCGGGGAGCTGTTTTTT. This sequence encodes CASSSPLAGVNTGELFF. The full variable domain, rest sourced from reference TRBV11-2 and TRBJ2-2, is EAGVAQSPRYKIIEKRQSVAFWCNPISGHATLYWYQQILGQGPKLLIQFQNNGVVDDSQLPKDRFSAERLKGVDSTLKIQPAKLEDSAVYLCASSSPLAGVNTGELFFGEGSRLTVL.

This clonotype was recorded a few times. The chain uses TRBV2 and TRBJ2-5; D gene uncertain. Germline V CDR1 and CDR2: SNHLY, FYNNEI. The CDR3 length is 14 residues. Trimming cost V 2 bases and J 5 bases, with 12 bases left between them. The CDR3 region has the DNA TGTGCCAGCAGTGAAATGATAGCCAGGGAGACCCAGTACTTC. It translates to CASSEMIARETQYF.

This clonotype has a count of ten or more. The rearrangement links TRBV20-1 to TRBJ1-6, with 8 bases aligning to TRBD1. Trimming at V came to 4 bases and at J to 9 bases, leaving 5 bases not matched to a gene. The length of the CDR3 is 13 residues. CDR1 is DFQATT and CDR2 is SNEGSKA in the germline V gene (reference sequence). CDR3 coding DNA: TGCAGTGCTACCGGACAGGGAGCTTCACCCCTCCACTTT. Translating gives CSATGQGASPLHF.

The V and J genes are TRBV10-3 and TRBJ2-5; D gene uncertain. The CDR3 consists of 16 residues. Germline V gene sequence: CDR1 ENHRY, CDR2 SYGVKD. V lost 3 bases and J lost 3, with 17 bases in between. The CDR3 DNA sequence: TGTGCCATCAGTGACCCGCCGGTCGGCCGAAAAGAGACCCAGTACTTC. Its translation: CAISDPPVGRKETQYF.

The chain is built from TRBV9 and TRBJ2-3, with D uncertain. The germline gives CDR1 SGDLS, CDR2 YYNGEE. The CDR3 has 16 residues. V lost 0 bases and J 7 bases, leaving 18 bases between the germline ends. The CDR3 loop is CASSVVVTTNPNTQYF. In DNA form, the CDR3 reads TGTGCCAGCAGCGTAGTTGTGACGACCAACCCCAATACGCAGTATTTT. Using reference TRBV9 and TRBJ2-3 for the parts outside the CDR3, the full variable domain is DSGVTQTPKHLITATGQRVTLRCSPRSGDLSVYWYQQSLDQGLQFLIQYYNGEERAKGNILERFSAQQFPDLHSELNLSSLELGDSALYFCASSVVVTTNPNTQYFGPGTRLTVL.

The chain combines TRBV10-3 with TRBJ2-1, with 9 bases aligning to TRBD2. The CDR3 contains 15 residues. CDR1 and CDR2 (germline): ENHRY, SYGVKD. Trimming took 6 bases from V and 9 from J; bases not matched to a gene: 12. The CDR3 is CAISAGLAGSGEQFF. CDR3 in DNA: TGTGCCATCAGCGCCGGGCTAGCGGGATCGGGTGAGCAGTTCTTC.

This clonotype was counted a few times. The rearrangement joins TRBV6-1 to TRBJ2-1; the D gene is possibly TRBD2 (5 bases). The CDR3 runs to 13 residues. The V gene lost 10 bases and the J gene lost 6 bases, with 16 bases spanning the gap. The germline CDR1 and CDR2 sequences are MNHNS and SASEGT. The CDR3 region has the DNA TGTGCCACCGGACTGCTCGGGTCCAATGAGCAGTTCTTC. This codes for CATGLLGSNEQFF.

This clonotype has more than one count but fewer than ten. CDR3 in amino acids: CASSLWGRRGSLAFFDLSYNEQFF. CDR3 DNA sequence: TGTGCCAGCAGTTTATGGGGCCGTCGAGGGAGTCTTGCTTTTTTTGATCTTTCCTACAATGAGCAGTTCTTC. The V gene is TRBV28, the J gene TRBJ2-1, with D tentatively TRBD2 (5 bases). Per germline, CDR1 MDHEN and CDR2 SYDVKM. This CDR3 spans 24 amino acids. V lost 0 bases and J 1 base, leaving 34 bases between the germline ends.

This chain joins TRBV20-1 and TRBJ2-3; 8 bases match TRBD2. Losses at the gene ends were 5 bases for V and 3 bases for J; bases not matched to a gene: 7. The CDR3 has 14 residues. CDR1 DFQATT and CDR2 SNEGSKA come from the germline V gene (reference sequence). For the CDR3, the DNA is TGCAGTGCTGGACGGGGGGGGCGAACAGATACGCAGTATTTT. It yields the protein CSAGRGGRTDTQYF.

This clonotype showed up just a few times. The chain employs TRBV7-9 and TRBJ2-1, with 10 bases identical to TRBD2. The ends lost 5 bases at V and 7 bases at J; junction bases unmatched: 8. Germline V lookup: CDR1 SEHNR, CDR2 FQNEAQ (reference sequence). CDR3 length: 15 residues. CDR3 in DNA: TGTGCCAGCAGCCCTCCGGGACTAGCGACGAATGAGCAGTTCTTC. Translated, it gives CASSPPGLATNEQFF.

This clonotype was counted between two and nine times. This chain links TRBV19 with TRBJ1-2, with D unresolved. V lost 4 bases to trimming and J lost 5 bases, with 8 bases between them. Germline V lookup: CDR1 LNHDA, CDR2 SQIVND (reference sequence). The CDR3 consists of 12 residues. The CDR3 reads CASSTSRYGYTF. For the CDR3, the DNA is TGTGCCAGTAGTACCTCTCGTTATGGCTACACCTTC. The complete variable domain, with remaining parts taken from reference TRBV19 and TRBJ1-2, reads DGGITQSPKYLFRKEGQNVTLSCEQNLNHDAMYWYRQDPGQGLRLIYYSQIVNDFQKGDIAEGYSVSREKKESFPLTVTSAQKNPTAFYLCASSTSRYGYTFGSGTRLTVV.

The rearrangement joins TRBV4-3 to TRBJ2-1, with unresolved D. Trimming removed 0 bases from V and 8 bases from J, with 8 bases in between. The length of the CDR3 is 13 residues. Germline CDR1 and CDR2: LGHNA and YSLEER. DNA for the CDR3: TGCGCCAGCAGCCAAGATGTCAGCTATGAGCAGTTCTTC. Translation: CASSQDVSYEQFF.

This chain uses TRBV12-3 or TRBV12-4 with TRBJ2-2, with a weak D call TRBD1 (5 bases). Trimming took 5 bases from V and 7 from J, leaving 11 bases between them. The CDR3 is 13 amino acids. CDR3 DNA: TGTGCCAGCAGTGAGCAGGGTTTCGGGGAGCTGTTTTTT. Translating gives CASSEQGFGELFF.